This note documents a single TCR beta chain sequence. Its antigen remains unknown. This entry comes from a study of Ad26.COV2.S vaccination and SARS-CoV-2 variants. Whole-study context: Recipients of Ad26.COV2.S got it intramuscularly, once or twice 56 days apart.

Sequenced by immunoSEQ multiplex PCR; TCRdb stores in-frame clones only, minus some. The table includes roughly 380,000 clones, over 75% detected once. The treatment was: some 20 received Ad26.COV2.S at low or high dose, single or two shots; roughly 5 received placebo; per-sample allocation not given. Sampling was done on day 63 after the first vaccine or placebo injection. An Ad26 vector expressing Wuhan-strain SARS-CoV-2 spike constituted the vaccine. Study-wide points: TCR breadth and depth analyses may have underestimated total T cell responses. It was reported that spike-specific CD8+ and CD4+ T cell responses were substantially broad after vaccination.

The germline CDR1 and CDR2 sequences are MDHEN and SYDVKM. Trimming stripped 2 bases from V and 0 bases from J, with 4 bases between. This CDR3 is built from 13 residues. The TCR sequence derives from a person between 18 and 65 years old who received the Ad26.COV2.S COVID-19 vaccine or a placebo. Sample: peripheral blood, taken in a trial of Ad26.COV2.S vaccine versus placebo. The chain joins TRBV28 to TRBJ1-2; no clear D. CDR3 residues: CASSLSSNYGYTF. CDR3 sequence (DNA): TGTGCCAGCAGTTTAAGCTCTAACTATGGCTACACCTTC.